The 25 T cell receptor beta chains below were found in one sample sequenced in a study of blood T cells in healthy people across ages. Together with a sample-barcoded 5' primer, a J-beta primer mix was included in a second PCR lasting about 7 to 11 cycles. Each CDR3 protein gets one entry after TCRdb re-called the 5' RACE reads with MiXCR. Seen here are around 580,000 distinct CDR3 sequences, around half observed once, and the top ten hold around 24%. Sequenced: blood. These receptors were obtained from a man at least 80 years old in good health.

This clonotype came up many times. The chain combines TRBV6-6 with TRBJ2-5; 10 nucleotides align to TRBD2. The junction had 6 bases not matched to a gene; V was cut back by 0 bases and J by 5 bases. There are 16 residues in the CDR3. The germline V gene has CDR1 MNHNY and CDR2 SVGAGI (reference sequence). The CDR3 here is CASSYSASGSRETQYF. DNA of the CDR3: TGTGCCAGCAGTTACTCGGCTAGCGGGAGCAGGGAGACCCAGTACTTC.

V is TRBV3-1 and J is TRBJ2-1, with TRBD2 identical over 7 bases. Germline lookup yields CDR1 LGHDT and CDR2 YNNKEL (reference sequence). The CDR3 runs 16 residues. V lost 4 bases and J lost 4; bases outside the gene matches: 10. The CDR3 DNA reads TGTGCCAGCAGCCTCCCCCGGGGAGCGGGGTACAATGAGCAGTTCTTC. It translates to CASSLPRGAGYNEQFF.

This clonotype has ten or more counts. The chain recombines TRBV6-5 with TRBJ2-7, with 11 bases lining up with TRBD2. This CDR3 is 15 amino acids long. Germline assignment: CDR1 MNHEY and CDR2 SVGAGI. The junction had 4 bases not matched to a gene; V was cut back by 6 bases and J by 0 bases. The chain's CDR3 is CASSSGTSGSYEQYF. The CDR3 DNA reads TGTGCCAGCAGCTCCGGGACTAGCGGCTCCTACGAGCAGTACTTC.

This rearrangement joins TRBV7-2 to TRBJ2-3; 7 positions agree with TRBD2. The V and J ends lost 5 bases and 1 base, in that order; junction bases with no gene match: 3. The CDR3 consists of 14 residues. Germline loops: CDR1 SGHTA, CDR2 FQGNSA. The CDR3 nucleotides are TGTGCCAGCAGCGACACTAGCGGCACAGATACGCAGTATTTT. Translating it yields CASSDTSGTDTQYF.

This chain connects TRBV28 to TRBJ2-3; D is unresolved. CDR3 length equals 16 residues. Per germline, CDR1 MDHEN and CDR2 SYDVKM. The V end lost 5 bases, the J end lost 2 bases, and 17 bases lay between the germline ends. The CDR3 coding sequence is TGTGCCAGCAGTGGACCGACCGGAACGGTCACAGATACGCAGTATTTT. This gives the protein CASSGPTGTVTDTQYF.

The chain combines TRBV20-1 with TRBJ2-1; D is undetermined. Trimming left V 7 bases short and J 9 bases short, with 7 bases between. The CDR3 has 9 residues. Germline assignment: CDR1 DFQATT and CDR2 SNEGSKA (reference sequence). CDR3 nucleotides: TGCAGTGACCTGGTTGAGCAGTTCTTC. It specifies CSDLVEQFF.

This chain uses TRBV7-8 with TRBJ1-2; 12 nucleotides agree with TRBD1. The CDR3 runs to 15 residues. CDR1 and CDR2 (germline): SGHVS, FQNEAQ. V was clipped by 1 base and J by 9 bases; unmatched bases: 6. The CDR3 DNA sequence: TGTGCCAGCAGCTTAGGTATAGGGACAGGGGGCAGCTACACCTTC. Translated: CASSLGIGTGGSYTF.

V usage is TRBV29-1 and J usage is TRBJ2-1; TRBD2 matches 9 bases. Germline V gene data show CDR1 as SQVTM and CDR2 as ANQGSEA. This CDR3 has 16 residues. Trimming at V came to 0 bases and at J to 6 bases, leaving 9 bases not matched to a gene. The DNA of the CDR3 is TGCAGCGTTGAAGATTATGGCGGGGGGGCCATCAATGAGCAGTTCTTC. It is translated as CSVEDYGGGAINEQFF.

A word on this clonotype: At one end the junction does not follow the germline gene, possibly because of a read error. The chain combines TRBV4-3 with TRBJ2-1; possibly TRBD1 for D (5 bases). The CDR3 is 16 amino acids. CDR1 and CDR2 from the germline V gene are LGHNA and YSLEER. The CDR3 sequence is CASSQDQGRTLNEQFF. DNA for the CDR3: TGCGCCAGCAGTCAAGATCAGGGCAGGACACTCAATGAGCAGTTCTTC.

There are a few counts of this clonotype. The V gene is TRBV7-9, the J gene TRBJ2-7; D uncertain. Germline CDR1 reads SEHNR; CDR2 reads FQNEAQ (reference sequence). V was pared by 5 bases and J by 2 bases, with 10 bases between. This CDR3 is 13 amino acids long. The chain's CDR3 is CASSVGTTYEQYF. CDR3 sequence (DNA): TGTGCCAGCAGCGTAGGCACAACCTACGAGCAGTACTTC.

The chain uses TRBV5-1 and TRBJ2-7; either TRBD1 or TRBD2 may supply D (5 bases each). CDR3 length: 14 amino acids. Germline assignment: CDR1 SGHRS and CDR2 YFSETQ. With 6 bases removed from V and 0 bases from J, the gap between germline ends came to 13 bases. The CDR3 bases are TGCGCCAGCAAATCGGGGCCTAGCTCCTACGAGCAGTACTTC. It yields the protein CASKSGPSSYEQYF.

This rearrangement joins TRBV6-5 to TRBJ2-3; the D gene is possibly TRBD2 (6 bases). CDR3 size: 13 residues. V lost 5 bases and J 5 bases, leaving 11 bases between the germline ends. Germline-derived CDR1 and CDR2 are MNHEY and SVGAGI. The CDR3 sequence is CASSRDLVDTQYF. CDR3 coding DNA: TGTGCCAGCAGTCGGGACTTGGTAGATACGCAGTATTTT.

This clonotype has just a few counts. The V gene is TRBV7-8, the J gene TRBJ2-1; perhaps TRBD1 as D (6 bases). With 9 bases removed from V and 3 bases from J, the gap between germline ends came to 21 bases. This CDR3 spans 16 amino acids. CDR1 and CDR2 from the germline V gene are SGHVS and FQNEAQ. CDR3 loop: CASLPTGTTSYNEQFF. In DNA form, the CDR3 reads TGTGCCAGTCTACCAACCGGGACAACTAGCTACAATGAGCAGTTCTTC.

V usage is TRBV5-1 and J usage is TRBJ2-2; D is tentatively TRBD1 or TRBD2 (5 bases each). Germline assignment: CDR1 SGHRS and CDR2 YFSETQ. CDR3 size: 17 residues. Trimming left V 4 bases short and J 0 bases short, with 16 bases between. The CDR3 region is CASSLPGLASNTGELFF. The CDR3 DNA reads TGCGCCAGCAGCCTGCCGGGGCTAGCCTCGAACACCGGGGAGCTGTTTTTT.

V is TRBV7-8 and J is TRBJ2-3; D remains unclear. V was trimmed by 2 bases and J by 0 bases, leaving 9 bases between them. Germline loops: CDR1 SGHVS, CDR2 FQNEAQ. The CDR3 consists of 15 residues. The CDR3 coding sequence is TGTGCCAGCAGCTTAACGTCCTCTAGCACAGATACGCAGTATTTT. Translating it yields CASSLTSSSTDTQYF.

The genes are TRBV9 and TRBJ1-5, with 10 bases fitting TRBD1. From germline, CDR1 is SGDLS and CDR2 YYNGEE. The CDR3 sequence is 17 residues long. V trimming: 3 bases; J trimming: 2 bases; junction bases outside the gene matches: 8. The CDR3 sequence is CASSDGQGGYGNQPQHF. The CDR3, as DNA: TGTGCCAGCAGCGACGGACAGGGGGGATACGGCAATCAGCCCCAGCATTTT. Combining the CDR3 with reference TRBV9 and TRBJ1-5 gives the whole variable domain DSGVTQTPKHLITATGQRVTLRCSPRSGDLSVYWYQQSLDQGLQFLIQYYNGEERAKGNILERFSAQQFPDLHSELNLSSLELGDSALYFCASSDGQGGYGNQPQHFGDGTRLSIL.

This clonotype was seen more than once but under ten times. The genes are TRBV7-2 and TRBJ2-6; D is unresolved. This CDR3 has 16 amino acids. V was trimmed by 1 base and J by 0 bases, leaving 7 bases between them. CDR1 and CDR2 (germline): SGHTA, FQGNSA. CDR3 nucleotide sequence: TGTGCCAGCAGCTTAGTTCACCTCTCTGGGGCCAACGTCCTGACTTTC. It encodes CASSLVHLSGANVLTF.

The chain couples TRBV3-1 to TRBJ1-5; D remains unclear. The CDR3 runs 15 residues. From germline, CDR1 is LGHDT and CDR2 YNNKEL (reference sequence). V lost 0 bases to trimming and J lost 10 bases, with 16 bases between them. The CDR3 DNA reads TGTGCCAGCAGCCAAGACAGCCAAGTATCACGCCCCCAGCATTTT. Protein product: CASSQDSQVSRPQHF.

This clonotype occurred a few times. This chain uses TRBV20-1 with TRBJ1-2; no clear D. CDR1 is DFQATT and CDR2 is SNEGSKA in the germline V gene (reference sequence). The CDR3 contains 8 residues. Trimming stripped 7 bases from V and 7 bases from J, with 4 bases between. CDR3 coding DNA: TGCAGTGGGGCTGGCTACACCTTC. Encoded protein: CSGAGYTF.

Notes on this clonotype: Its ends do not fully match the called genes, so a read error is possible. This rearrangement joins TRBV12-3 or TRBV12-4 to TRBJ2-3, with 7 bases identical to TRBD2. The CDR3 has 16 residues. The CDR3 reads CASRSPGPTSTDTPYF. The CDR3 DNA follows: TGTGCCAGCAGGTCACCGGGACCGACTAGCACAGATACGCCGTATTTT.

The chain carries TRBV10-3 and TRBJ2-7; TRBD1 matches at 7 bases. Per the germline V gene, CDR1 is ENHRY and CDR2 is SYGVKD. V dropped 11 bases and J dropped 2; count of bases not matched to a gene: 9. The CDR3 extends over 13 amino acids. CDR3 nucleotides: TGTGCCGCCTCCGGGACAGTCGCCTACGAGCAGTACTTC. It encodes CAASGTVAYEQYF.

The V and J genes are TRBV14 and TRBJ2-2, with a tentative D call TRBD1 (5 bases). Germline V CDR1 and CDR2: SGHDN, FVKESK. The CDR3 extends over 15 amino acids. Deletions cut 4 bases from V and 3 bases from J, with 12 bases between. Here the CDR3 reads CASSPGQIHTGELFF. The CDR3 DNA reads as TGTGCCAGCAGCCCAGGACAAATCCACACCGGGGAGCTGTTTTTT.

The chain links TRBV20-1 to TRBJ1-6, with D possibly being TRBD1 (5 bases). Per the germline V gene, CDR1 is DFQATT and CDR2 is SNEGSKA (reference sequence). This CDR3 has 13 residues. Trimming cost V 4 bases and J 9 bases, with 13 bases left between them. CDR3 region: CSAMRGGVSPLHF. DNA of the CDR3: TGCAGTGCTATGCGGGGAGGGGTTTCACCCCTCCACTTT.

The V gene is TRBV7-3, the J gene TRBJ2-1; the D is unclear. The V and J ends lost 5 bases and 10 bases respectively, with 18 bases between them. From germline, CDR1 is SGHTA and CDR2 FQGTGA. The CDR3 consists of 14 residues. The CDR3 sequence: CASSPGVGTYEQFF. DNA of the CDR3: TGTGCCAGCAGCCCAGGTGTTGGAACCTACGAGCAGTTCTTC.

This clonotype was seen a few times. The rearrangement joins TRBV5-1 to TRBJ2-7, with D unclear. The CDR3 contains 14 residues. Germline V gene lookup returns CDR1 SGHRS and CDR2 YFSETQ. Between the trimmed V and J ends, which lost 1 base and 4 bases, there was a span of 12 bases. CDR3 nucleotide sequence: TGCGCCAGCAGCTTGAGGCTCGGGCGATACGAGCAGTACTTC. Its protein is CASSLRLGRYEQYF.